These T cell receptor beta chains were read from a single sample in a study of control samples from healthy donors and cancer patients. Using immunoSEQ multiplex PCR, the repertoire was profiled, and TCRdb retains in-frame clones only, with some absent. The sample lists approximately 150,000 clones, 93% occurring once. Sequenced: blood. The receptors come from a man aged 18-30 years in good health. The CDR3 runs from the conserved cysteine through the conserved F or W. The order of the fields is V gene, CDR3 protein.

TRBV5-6 CASTLASGSAFF
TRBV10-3 CAVLGQDIYEQYF
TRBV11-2 CASSYKRTQYNEQFF
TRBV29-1 CSVNLGQLNLVVGQFF
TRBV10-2 CASSTGANTEAFF
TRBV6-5 CASSRGRRDYEQYF
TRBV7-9 CASSLARDGYTF
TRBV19 CASRVRQAASGQPQHF
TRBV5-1 CASSLGGNGYTF
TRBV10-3 CAISVTSGGVLELFF
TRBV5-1 CASSLGRQNNEQFF
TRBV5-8 CASSLVLGATEQFF
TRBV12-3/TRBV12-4 CASSPATDTQYF
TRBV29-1 CSAHSGGNTIYF
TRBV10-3 CAISEYRSGGGSPLHF
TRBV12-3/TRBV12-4 CASSWDTLLEQYF
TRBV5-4 CASSLLVGYSYEQYF
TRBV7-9 CASSPGQGNIYGYTF
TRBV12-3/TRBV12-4 CASSLGAGELFF
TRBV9 CASSEGQGANTEAFF
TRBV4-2 CASSQRTSGKFYEQYF
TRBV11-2 CASSSHRGRDTEAFF
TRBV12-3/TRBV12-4 CASGFLVGETAFF
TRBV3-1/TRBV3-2 CASSRKSGQGIHTF
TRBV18 CASSPQQSTDTQYF
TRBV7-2 CASSFSDTEQFF
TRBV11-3 CASSPGLSNTEAFF
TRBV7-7 CASSLQGNTEAFF
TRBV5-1 CASSLGTVNTEAFF
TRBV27 CASSRLGGKVEQYF
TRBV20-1 CSASRTGGTPSDEQFF
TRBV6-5 CASSPYGGDYGYTF
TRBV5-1 CASSLAGENTEAFF
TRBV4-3 CASSPRQGRGPQHF
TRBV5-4 CASSPSGGNTEAFF
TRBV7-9 CASSFGQLNTEAFF
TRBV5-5 CASSRTTPSNEQFF
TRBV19 CASTSGRAEYNEQFF
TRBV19 CASSPRGRGNQPQHF
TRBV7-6 CASSSDRREQYF